This passage covers 26 T cell receptor beta chains from one sample sequenced in a study of T-cell reconstitution after alpha-beta-depleted transplantation in children. It was with unique molecular identifiers that the TCRbeta library was prepared. TCRdb re-derived calls from the PCR reads in MiXCR, one entry per CDR3 protein. The sample lists about 310,000 distinct CDR3 sequences; 23% were seen once. This sample comprised PBMCs, mostly from graft donor cells, obtained 180 days after TCRalphabeta/CD19-depleted stem cell transplant. The receptors originated from a male patient aged 10 to 17 who had a stem cell transplant for acute lymphoblastic leukemia, so the T cells may come from the graft donor.

This clonotype was seen ten or more times. The CDR3 spells CASSFGGATYEQYF. The CDR3 nucleotides read TGTGCCAGCAGTTTCGGCGGGGCGACCTACGAGCAGTACTTC. This chain uses TRBV12-3 or TRBV12-4 with TRBJ2-7; D perhaps matches TRBD2 (6 bases). This CDR3 spans 14 amino acids. V shed 3 bases and J shed 2 bases, with 11 bases lying between them.

This clonotype has ten or more counts. The rearrangement uses TRBV12-3 or TRBV12-4 and TRBJ2-7; 7 nucleotides line up with TRBD1. The CDR3 runs to 13 residues. The V gene end was trimmed by 4 bases and the J gene end by 5 bases; junction bases not matched to a gene: 5. The CDR3: CASSSSQGDEQYF. Here the CDR3 DNA reads TGTGCCAGCAGTTCCTCCCAGGGGGACGAGCAGTACTTC.

CDR3 protein: CASSYAARDRVSPRETQYF. CDR3 sequence (DNA): TGTGCCAGCAGCTACGCAGCAAGGGACAGGGTTTCCCCCCGAGAGACCCAGTACTTC. J is TRBJ2-5 and V is TRBV11-1; TRBD1 matches at 9 bases. CDR3 length equals 19 residues. V lost 4 bases, J lost 4 bases, and 19 bases stayed unmatched. Germline V gives CDR1 SGHAT, CDR2 FQDESV (reference sequence).

With respect to this clonotype: Sequence at one end of the junction differs from germline and may be a read error. The rearrangement joins TRBV12-3 or TRBV12-4 to TRBJ2-2; D gene ambiguous. The CDR3 covers 16 residues. CDR3: CAGSSQPRSVTGELFF. CDR3 in DNA: TGTGCCGGCAGTTCGCAACCCAGGAGCGTCACCGGGGAGCTGTTTTTT.

This rearrangement joins TRBV5-1 to TRBJ2-3, with D unclear. Germline loops: CDR1 SGHRS, CDR2 YFSETQ. CDR3 length: 14 residues. V was pared by 1 base and J by 0 bases, with 6 bases between. The CDR3 is CASSLISSTDTQYF. The CDR3 DNA is TGCGCCAGCAGCTTGATTTCTAGCACAGATACGCAGTATTTT. The whole variable domain, remainder taken from reference TRBV5-1 and TRBJ2-3, is KAGVTQTPRYLIKTRGQQVTLSCSPISGHRSVSWYQQTPGQGLQFLFEYFSETQRNKGNFPGRFSGRQFSNSRSEMNVSTLELGDSALYLCASSLISSTDTQYFGPGTRLTVL.

The chain combines TRBV7-2 with TRBJ2-1; D remains ambiguous. Germline CDR1 reads SGHTA; CDR2 reads FQGNSA. The germline V and J ends were trimmed by 6 bases and 9 bases, with 18 bases remaining between them. The CDR3 loop spans 14 amino acids. The chain's CDR3 is CASRLLLRATEQFF. The DNA for the CDR3 is TGTGCCAGCAGGCTCCTTTTAAGGGCCACTGAGCAGTTCTTC.

CDR3 region: CASSQEMGSSYEQYF. The CDR3 bases are TGTGCCAGCAGCCAAGAGATGGGCAGCTCCTACGAGCAGTACTTC. The chain links TRBV4-2 to TRBJ2-7; D remains unclear. The V end lost 0 bases, the J end lost 0 bases, and 9 bases lay between the germline ends. CDR3 size: 15 residues. Germline V gives CDR1 LGHNA, CDR2 YNFKEQ.

This clonotype was counted a few times. CDR3: CASSFVVGRQLNTEAFF. The CDR3, as DNA: TGTGCCAGCAGTTTTGTTGTGGGTCGCCAGTTGAACACTGAAGCTTTCTTT. The chain uses TRBV12-3 or TRBV12-4 and TRBJ1-1, with D unclear. The CDR3 loop spans 17 amino acids. V was trimmed by 3 bases and J by 0 bases, leaving 17 bases between them.

This clonotype was seen a few times. V is TRBV7-3 and J is TRBJ1-1; 8 nucleotides align to TRBD1. Germline V gives CDR1 SGHTA, CDR2 FQGTGA. The CDR3 is 14 amino acids. The V gene end was trimmed by 5 bases and the J gene end by 3 bases; junction bases not matched to a gene: 5. The CDR3 sequence: CASSVQGGDTEAFF. The CDR3 coding sequence is TGTGCCAGCAGCGTACAGGGGGGGGACACTGAAGCTTTCTTT. The variable domain in full, completed from reference TRBV7-3 and TRBJ1-1, reads GAGVSQTPSNKVTEKGKYVELRCDPISGHTALYWYRQSLGQGPEFLIYFQGTGAADDSGLPNDRFFAVRPEGSVSTLKIQRTERGDSAVYLCASSVQGGDTEAFFGQGTRLTVV.

This clonotype was seen only a few times. This chain links TRBV18 with TRBJ2-2, with 8 bases fitting TRBD2. J lost 2 bases, V lost 3 bases, and 5 bases had no gene match. Germline V gene data show CDR1 as KGHSH and CDR2 as LQKENI. The CDR3 sequence is 16 residues long. CDR3 loop: CASSPRLATNTGELFF. The DNA for the CDR3 is TGTGCCAGCTCACCCCGACTAGCGACTAACACCGGGGAGCTGTTTTTT.

The chain carries TRBV5-1 and TRBJ1-4, with 9 bases aligning to TRBD1. The CDR3 covers 15 residues. Germline CDR1 and CDR2: SGHRS and YFSETQ. Unmatched junction bases numbered 6, after V lost 4 bases and J lost 5 bases. The CDR3 reads CASSVLGTGNEKLFF. The CDR3 DNA sequence: TGCGCCAGCAGCGTCCTTGGGACAGGGAATGAAAAACTGTTTTTT.

The V and J genes are TRBV6-1 and TRBJ1-2; D possibly corresponds to TRBD1 (5 bases). From germline, CDR1 is MNHNS and CDR2 SASEGT. This CDR3 spans 14 amino acids. Trimming pared 8 bases from V and 8 bases from J, leaving 21 bases between. Written as DNA, the CDR3 is TGTGCCAGCGCTTTAACAGGACGGAGAAACGGCTACACCTTC. This encodes CASALTGRRNGYTF.

V gene TRBV4-3 combines with J gene TRBJ2-5, with 11 bases that match TRBD1. Germline V gene sequence: CDR1 LGHNA, CDR2 YSLEER. This CDR3 contains 16 residues. J lost 6 bases, V lost 0 bases, and 6 bases had no gene match. CDR3 residues: CASSQDAGQGAKTQYF. In DNA, the CDR3 is TGCGCCAGCAGCCAAGATGCCGGACAGGGGGCGAAGACCCAGTACTTC.

This clonotype has a handful of counts. The rearrangement uses TRBV4-2 and TRBJ2-3; 11 nucleotides match TRBD2. The V and J ends lost 3 bases and 3 bases, in that order; junction bases with no gene match: 2. Germline V gene data show CDR1 as LGHNA and CDR2 as YNFKEQ. This CDR3 is built from 15 residues. CDR3 residues: CASSHRLAGTDTQYF. The CDR3 DNA sequence: TGTGCCAGCAGCCACAGACTAGCGGGAACAGATACGCAGTATTTT.

As to this clonotype: This may be a read error, as it is one base from a much larger clone. The V and J genes are TRBV29-1 and TRBJ1-2; possible D gene TRBD1, 5 bases. This CDR3 has 15 residues. Per the germline V gene, CDR1 is SQVTM and CDR2 is ANQGSEA. The CDR3 loop is CSVENRDGYNYGDTF. DNA for the CDR3: TGCAGCGTCGAAAACCGGGACGGCTATAACTATGGCGACACCTTC.

This clonotype has only a few counts. The rearrangement links TRBV2 to TRBJ2-5, with TRBD1 identical over 9 bases. V gave up 6 bases and J gave up 5 bases; unmatched junction bases: 13. The germline V gene has CDR1 SNHLY and CDR2 FYNNEI. The CDR3 is 16 amino acids. CDR3 nucleotide sequence: TGTGCCAGCAGCAGAAGTGGGACAGGGCTGGGGGAGACCCAGTACTTC. Amino acids: CASSRSGTGLGETQYF.

The chain carries TRBV20-1 and TRBJ2-7; the match to TRBD2 covers 13 bases. CDR1 is DFQATT and CDR2 is SNEGSKA in the germline V gene (reference sequence). The CDR3 length is 17 residues. J gave up 3 bases and V 3 bases, and 11 bases lay outside the gene matches. CDR3 in amino acids: CSASGLTSGRSRYEQYF. CDR3 nucleotide sequence: TGCAGTGCTAGTGGTCTGACTAGCGGGAGGTCCCGCTACGAGCAGTACTTC.

The chain uses TRBV6-1 and TRBJ2-3; 7 nucleotides match TRBD1. The germline V gene has CDR1 MNHNS and CDR2 SASEGT. This CDR3 contains 17 residues. With 7 bases clipped from V and 0 bases from J, the junction kept 13 bases outside the gene matches. The CDR3 sequence is CASKGVDRAYSTDTQYF. The CDR3 region has the DNA TGTGCCAGCAAAGGCGTCGACAGGGCCTATAGCACAGATACGCAGTATTTT.

The sample holds many counts of this clonotype. The chain employs TRBV7-2 and TRBJ2-3, with unresolved D. This CDR3 is 14 amino acids long. Germline V gene lookup returns CDR1 SGHTA and CDR2 FQGNSA. V lost 0 bases to trimming and J lost 4 bases, with 8 bases between them. CDR3 amino acids: CASSLAGTADTQYF. CDR3 nucleotides: TGTGCCAGCAGCTTAGCGGGAACGGCAGATACGCAGTATTTT.

Only a few counts were recorded for this clonotype. This CDR3 is CASSEQDGSEKLFF. The CDR3 DNA reads as TGCGCCAGCAGCGAACAGGACGGCAGTGAAAAACTGTTTTTT. The rearrangement uses TRBV4-1 and TRBJ1-4; D is possibly TRBD1 (5 bases). The CDR3 extends over 14 amino acids. Germline CDR1 and CDR2: MGHRA and YSYEKL. V lost 5 bases and J 7 bases, leaving 14 bases between the germline ends.

The rearrangement joins TRBV7-9 to TRBJ2-3; possibly TRBD2 for D (6 bases). Trimming removed 5 bases at V and 5 bases at J, with 23 bases between. The CDR3 totals 17 residues. Germline V gene sequence: CDR1 SEHNR, CDR2 FQNEAQ (reference sequence). The DNA of the CDR3 is TGTGCCAGCAGCCCCCTCCTAGCGTCCATGGGTGTAGATACGCAGTATTTT. This sequence encodes CASSPLLASMGVDTQYF.

The V call is TRBV7-2, the J call TRBJ2-5; no definite D call. With 0 bases removed from V and 5 bases from J, the gap between germline ends came to 16 bases. Germline V lookup: CDR1 SGHTA, CDR2 FQGNSA. CDR3 length: 16 residues. The CDR3: CASSLARKGMRETQYF. CDR3 bases: TGTGCCAGCAGCTTAGCGCGCAAGGGAATGAGGGAGACCCAGTACTTC.

This clonotype was picked up a small number of times. CDR3: CASSLAGASFGELFF. CDR3 in DNA: TGTGCCAGCAGTTTAGCGGGAGCCAGCTTCGGGGAGCTGTTTTTT. This chain joins TRBV12-3 or TRBV12-4 and TRBJ2-2, with D perhaps matching TRBD2 (5 bases). The CDR3 extends over 15 amino acids. Trimming removed 0 bases from V and 7 bases from J, with 12 bases in between.

This clonotype has just a few counts. The chain links TRBV20-1 to TRBJ2-1; 9 nucleotides match TRBD2. V gave up 3 bases and J gave up 8 bases; unmatched junction bases: 11. The germline gives CDR1 DFQATT, CDR2 SNEGSKA (reference sequence). The length of the CDR3 is 15 residues. The CDR3 DNA follows: TGCAGTGCTAGGGCGGGACTAGCTCTGTGGCATGAGCAGTTCTTC. Its protein product is CSARAGLALWHEQFF.

The chain couples TRBV5-1 to TRBJ2-7; D is undetermined. Germline lookup yields CDR1 SGHRS and CDR2 YFSETQ. The V and J ends lost 5 bases and 3 bases respectively, with 12 bases between them. The CDR3 spans 13 residues. In DNA form, the CDR3 reads TGCGCCAGCAGAGGCAGGTTAGGCTACGAGCAGTACTTC. Translating gives CASRGRLGYEQYF.

The chain joins TRBV13 to TRBJ1-1; 11 nucleotides line up with TRBD1. Per germline, CDR1 PRHDT and CDR2 FYEKMQ (reference sequence). The J segment lost 2 bases and the V segment lost 6 bases, leaving 14 bases of the junction unmatched. The CDR3 extends over 18 amino acids. The CDR3 region has the DNA TGTGCCAGCAGTCCGGGACAGGGGGGATTGCGGTTTAACACTGAAGCTTTCTTT. Translated: CASSPGQGGLRFNTEAFF. Based on the CDR3 plus reference TRBV13 and TRBJ1-1, the full variable domain is AAGVIQSPRHLIKEKRETATLKCYPIPRHDTVYWYQQGPGQDPQFLISFYEKMQSDKGSIPDRFSAQQFSDYHSELNMSSLELGDSALYFCASSPGQGGLRFNTEAFFGQGTRLTVV.